Below, one T cell receptor beta chain is given with its context. The antigen is unknown. This record comes from a study of cytomegalovirus exposure and HLA in healthy donors. About the research overall: Roughly 180 million T cells yielded 117 million unique TCR beta sequences in earlier analysis.

General study points: Researchers reported in a later analysis that common viral pathogens appeared linked to several top clusters. DRB1 had the most TCR associations and HLA-C the fewest, a later analysis found, with rates varying by HLA locus. Earlier findings revealed that most TCR beta V segments proved productive either about 90% or about 30% of the time.

Primers for the PCR totalled 60 Vbeta and 13 Jbeta. Profiled with immunoSEQ multiplex PCR; TCRdb holds only in-frame clones, not every one. Of over 150,000 clones in the sample, approximately 79% were seen once. Germline V gene data show CDR1 as SGHRS and CDR2 as YFSETQ. The CDR3 spans 15 residues. J gave up 6 bases and V 0 bases, and 7 bases lay outside the gene matches. The TCR sequence derives from a man aged 40-50 years in good health and CMV-seronegative. Sequencing used PBMCs. The chain uses TRBV5-1 and TRBJ1-1, with 8 bases matching TRBD1. CDR3 in amino acids: CASSLVPTGVAEAFF. In DNA, the CDR3 is TGCGCCAGCAGCTTGGTTCCGACAGGGGTGGCTGAAGCTTTCTTT.